This T cell receptor (beta chain) derives from a study of cytomegalovirus exposure and HLA in healthy donors. General study findings and limits: 164 TCR beta chains were listed as cytomegalovirus-associated. The tendency of first-cohort TCR clusters to co-occur in the roughly 130 validation repertoires was the finding of a later analysis. Three chains linked to CMV were shown in vitro to be specific for CMV antigens.

Produced via immunoSEQ multiplex PCR; TCRdb's table is partial and in-frame only. Of more than 65,000 clones in the sample, approximately 96% were seen once. Donors were drawn from the approximately 120-subject validation cohort, separate from the approximately 700-subject first cohort. With regard to this clone: What it binds is unknown.

This CDR3 spans 15 amino acids. V was pared by 0 bases and J by 7 bases, with 17 bases between. Germline CDR1 SGHRS, CDR2 YFSETQ. This sequence was found in a young woman in good health and CMV-seronegative. The chain recombines TRBV5-1 with TRBJ2-7; possibly TRBD2 for D (6 bases). The sequenced sample was PBMCs. The chain's CDR3 is CASSLGHGGVREQYF. CDR3 coding DNA: TGCGCCAGCAGCTTGGGGCATGGAGGGGTGCGGGAGCAGTACTTC.